This T cell receptor beta chain was found in a study of identifying expanded T cells in peripheral blood. Points from the study as a whole: Approximately 1.1 clones differed between technical replicates, versus about 15 and 19 over time.

No infections or other immune events were documented during collection. Profiled with immunoSEQ multiplex PCR; TCRdb holds only in-frame clones, not every one. Found here are 50,000 to 60,000 clones, under 85% of them singletons; the top ten hold approximately 19%. Points on this clone: Its target is not known.

Trimming took 4 bases from V and 0 from J, leaving 16 bases between them. The CDR3 runs 18 residues. CDR1 and CDR2 (germline): SGHVS, FQNEAQ. Sequencing was carried out using blood. The chain is built from TRBV7-8 and TRBJ1-6; D gene uncertain. This receptor was obtained from a person between 18 and 75 years old in good health. The CDR3 is CASSSPPQSSSYNSPLHF. The CDR3 DNA sequence: TGTGCCAGCAGCTCGCCGCCGCAGTCCAGCTCCTATAATTCACCCCTCCACTTT.